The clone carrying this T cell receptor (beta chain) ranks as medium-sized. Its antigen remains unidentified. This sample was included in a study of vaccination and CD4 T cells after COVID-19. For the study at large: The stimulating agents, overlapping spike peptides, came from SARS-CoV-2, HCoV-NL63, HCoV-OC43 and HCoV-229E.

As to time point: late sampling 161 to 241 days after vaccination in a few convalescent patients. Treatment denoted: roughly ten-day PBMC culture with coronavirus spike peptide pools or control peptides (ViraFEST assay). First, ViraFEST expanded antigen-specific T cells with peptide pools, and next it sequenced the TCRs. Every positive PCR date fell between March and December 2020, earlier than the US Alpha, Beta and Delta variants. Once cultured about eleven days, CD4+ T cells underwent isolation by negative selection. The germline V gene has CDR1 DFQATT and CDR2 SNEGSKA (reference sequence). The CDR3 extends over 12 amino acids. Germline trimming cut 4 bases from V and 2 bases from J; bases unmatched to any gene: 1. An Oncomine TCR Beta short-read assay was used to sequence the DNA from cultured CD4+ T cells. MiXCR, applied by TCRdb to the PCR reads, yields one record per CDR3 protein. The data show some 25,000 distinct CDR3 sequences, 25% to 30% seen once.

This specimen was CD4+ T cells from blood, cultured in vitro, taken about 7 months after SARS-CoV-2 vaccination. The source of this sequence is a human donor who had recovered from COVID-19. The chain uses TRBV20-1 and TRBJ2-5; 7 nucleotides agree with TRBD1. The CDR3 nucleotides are TGCAGTGCTAAGACAGGGCAAGAGACCCAGTACTTC. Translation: CSAKTGQETQYF.